A selection of T cell receptor beta chains follows, all from one sample in a study of immune heterogeneity within non-small cell lung tumors. TCRdb re-called the multiplex PCR reads with MiXCR, one entry per CDR3 protein. This table has about 2,000 distinct CDR3 sequences, roughly 27% appearing once. Sequenced sample: lung tumor tissue. The receptors come from a woman in her forties or fifties with non-small cell lung cancer. Both conserved end residues are part of each CDR3. D genes are given only for firm matches. Size values are once, few and many counts, or a class for expanded clones, and some rows have none.

cdr3_aa cdr3_nt v_call clone_size j_call d_call
CASTESGEGQPQHF TGTGCCAGCACCGAATCCGGGGAGGGTCAGCCCCAGCATTTT TRBV28 - TRBJ1-5 -
CASSISGGNTGELFF TGTGCCAGTAGTATATCCGGGGGCAACACCGGGGAGCTGTTTTTT TRBV19 large TRBJ2-2 -
CASSQERGGRDEQFF TGCGCCAGCAGCCAAGAGCGGGGGGGTAGAGATGAGCAGTTCTTC TRBV4-1 - TRBJ2-1 TRBD2
CSARGLGGNYEQYF TGCAGTGCTAGGGGATTGGGGGGGAACTACGAGCAGTACTTC TRBV20-1 - TRBJ2-7 TRBD2
CASSYGGVVAREQYF TGTGCCAGCAGTTACGGGGGCGTCGTGGCGAGAGAGCAGTACTTC TRBV6-5 - TRBJ2-7 -
CASSDSDEQYF TGTGCCAGCAGTGACTCGGACGAGCAGTACTTC TRBV2 - TRBJ2-7 -
CASSQGLRGADGYTF TGTGCCAGCAGCCAAGGTTTGAGAGGGGCCGATGGCTACACCTTC TRBV3-1 few TRBJ1-2 -
CASTFGTNQPQHF TGTGCCAGCACCTTTGGGACGAATCAGCCCCAGCATTTT TRBV6-1 few TRBJ1-5 -
CAIRGEYQETQYF TGTGCCATCAGGGGGGAGTACCAAGAGACCCAGTACTTC TRBV10-3 - TRBJ2-5 -
CASSLAQVAETQYF TGTGCCAGCAGTTTGGCCCAAGTTGCAGAGACCCAGTACTTC TRBV28 - TRBJ2-5 -
CASSPPSLYEQYF TGTGCCAGCTCACCACCCTCACTCTACGAGCAGTACTTC TRBV18 few TRBJ2-7 -
CASSLEEVNSPLHF TGTGCCAGCAGTTTGGAAGAAGTCAATTCACCCCTCCACTTT TRBV27 - TRBJ1-6 -
CASSTSGGVTEAFF TGTGCCAGCAGTACTAGTGGGGGGGTTACTGAAGCTTTCTTT TRBV2 - TRBJ1-1 -
CASSREAGDEQYF TGTGCCAGCAGCCGAGAAGCCGGAGACGAGCAGTACTTC TRBV9 - TRBJ2-7 -
CASSDNLDRTYEQYF TGTGCCAGCAGTGACAACCTAGACAGGACCTACGAGCAGTACTTC TRBV6-1 - TRBJ2-7 -